A selection of T cell receptor beta chains follows, all from one sample in a study of T cell repertoires in cytomegalovirus infection. TCRdb analysed the reads with MiXCR anew, one entry per CDR3 protein. The sample carries approximately 910,000 distinct CDR3 sequences, more than 25% recorded once. What these receptors recognize is not known. The starting material was cultured CD8+ T cells from PBMCs, obtained from culture after CMV antigen stimulation. The receptors shown here come from a human donor in good health (CMV status not recorded). Some clones in this sample may be carry-over from other donors' samples. Each CDR3 is given with its conserved first and last residue. The D gene is left open where the match is weak. Expanded clones are given a class, and other clones once, few, many or no size at all.

V gene,J gene,clone size,D gene,CDR3 protein,CDR3 DNA
TRBV11-1,TRBJ1-2,-,-,CASSGTDLYGYTF,TGTGCCAGCAGCGGGACGGACCTCTATGGCTACACCTTC
TRBV5-5,TRBJ1-2,few,-,CASSLEARLNYGYTF,TGTGCCAGCAGCTTGGAGGCCAGGCTAAACTATGGCTACACCTTC
TRBV12-3/TRBV12-4,TRBJ1-1,few,TRBD1,CAGGQGPNTEAFF,TGTGCCGGGGGACAGGGGCCGAACACTGAAGCTTTCTTT
TRBV27,TRBJ1-2,-,-,CASSLGHFYGYTF,TGTGCCAGCAGTTTGGGACACTTCTATGGCTACACCTTC
TRBV7-9,TRBJ1-6,many,TRBD1,CASSIRTGGNSPLHF,TGTGCCAGCAGCATCCGGACAGGGGGGAATTCACCCCTCCACTTT
TRBV28,TRBJ1-2,-,-,CASSGLEHNYGYTF,TGTGCCAGCAGTGGACTAGAACATAACTATGGCTACACCTTC
TRBV10-3,TRBJ2-4,-,-,CATSGEDIQYF,TGTGCCACCTCAGGGGAGGACATTCAGTACTTC
TRBV24-1,TRBJ2-1,few,TRBD2,CATSDSPASGGRNEQFF,TGTGCCACCAGTGATTCCCCCGCCAGCGGGGGGAGGAATGAGCAGTTCTTC
TRBV7-2,TRBJ1-2,many,-,CASSVTGVSYGYTF,TGTGCCAGCAGCGTCACAGGCGTCAGCTATGGCTACACCTTC
TRBV4-3,TRBJ2-1,few,-,CASSQDTDNYNEQFF,TGCGCCAGCAGCCAAGATACGGACAACTACAATGAGCAGTTCTTC
TRBV6-5,TRBJ1-2,-,-,CASSYSRGDYGYTF,TGTGCCAGCAGTTACTCAAGGGGGGACTATGGCTACACCTTC
TRBV6-5,TRBJ2-4,few,-,CASSSPDGLLENIQYF,TGTGCCAGCAGTTCCCCAGATGGGTTGCTCGAAAACATTCAGTACTTC
TRBV20-1,TRBJ2-1,-,TRBD2,CSAPGGPAGDPYNEQFF,TGCAGTGCTCCGGGGGGGCCAGCGGGGGACCCCTACAATGAGCAGTTCTTC
TRBV4-1,TRBJ2-1,-,-,CASSQGANSYNEQFF,TGCGCCAGCAGCCAAGGGGCAAACAGCTACAATGAGCAGTTCTTC
TRBV6-1,TRBJ2-1,-,-,CASSPSSGTTLVNEQFF,TGTGCCAGCAGTCCCTCTTCCGGGACCACTCTGGTCAATGAGCAGTTCTTC
TRBV5-6,TRBJ1-2,-,TRBD1,CASSLVGGQDHMGYTF,TGTGCCAGCAGCTTGGTAGGGGGACAGGACCACATGGGCTACACCTTC
TRBV7-8,TRBJ1-1,-,-,CASSLENGWVNTEAFF,TGTGCCAGCAGCTTAGAAAACGGATGGGTGAACACTGAAGCTTTCTTT
TRBV7-6,TRBJ2-7,many,TRBD1,CASSLGDSVGYEQYF,TGTGCCAGCAGCTTGGGGGACAGTGTAGGATACGAGCAGTACTTC
TRBV7-2,TRBJ2-3,many,-,CASSWGISRTDTQYF,TGTGCCAGCAGCTGGGGAATCTCTCGCACAGATACGCAGTATTTT
TRBV9,TRBJ1-5,few,TRBD1,CASSKEGAGNQPQHF,TGTGCCAGCAGTAAGGAGGGGGCAGGCAATCAGCCCCAGCATTTT
TRBV2,TRBJ2-3,few,TRBD2,CASSEGELASGAPLDTQYF,TGTGCCAGCAGTGAGGGGGAGCTGGCTAGCGGGGCCCCACTAGATACGCAGTATTTT
TRBV20-1,TRBJ1-2,few,-,CSAWERHYGYTF,TGCAGTGCGTGGGAACGGCACTATGGCTACACCTTC
TRBV27,TRBJ1-1,-,-,CASSWGGRTEAFF,TGTGCCAGCAGTTGGGGGGGGAGGACTGAAGCTTTCTTT
TRBV20-1,TRBJ1-1,-,TRBD1,CSARDPTGELVAEAFF,TGCAGTGCTAGAGACCCGACAGGGGAGTTGGTGGCTGAAGCTTTCTTT
TRBV15,TRBJ2-5,-,TRBD2,CATSRTSGGRETQYF,TGTGCCACCAGCAGGACTAGCGGGGGAAGAGAGACCCAGTACTTC